This T cell receptor (beta chain) was profiled in a study of shared clonotypes between healthy human individuals. The CDR3 contains 17 residues. Germline V gene data show CDR1 as MNHEY and CDR2 as SMNVEV (reference sequence). The V gene lost 2 bases and the J gene lost 2 bases, with 18 bases spanning the gap. Study-wide results and limits: The diversity represented, both genetic and in exposure history, was limited by few donors.

This clone is a singleton in its sample. The antigen remains undetermined. Healthy and HIV-negative, the adult donors had no recent acute infections or vaccinations. Repertoires were generated with immunoSEQ multiplex PCR, while TCRdb's copy carries only in-frame clones and drops some. The table includes about 2 million clones, approximately 95% detected once. The V and J genes are TRBV27 and TRBJ2-5, with D tentatively TRBD1 (6 bases). The sample was naive CD4+ T cells sorted from blood. Subset: CD45RA+ positively selected. The origin of this receptor is a young man in good health. The CDR3 spells CASSLGHPPRGQETQYF. The CDR3 DNA reads as TGTGCCAGCAGTTTAGGGCACCCTCCAAGGGGGCAAGAGACCCAGTACTTC.